This T cell receptor beta chain is drawn from a study of Ad26.COV2.S vaccination and SARS-CoV-2 variants. The overall study: A COV1001 Ad26.COV2.S trial-arm participant provided the sample. Administration of Ad26.COV2.S was intramuscular, either once or twice 56 days apart.

Clones were sequenced by immunoSEQ multiplex PCR, and TCRdb holds only the in-frame ones, with some missing. The data hold roughly 410,000 clones, with roughly 80% observed a single time. Documented treatment: about 20 received Ad26.COV2.S at low or high dose, single or two shots; about five received placebo; per-sample allocation not given. Material that was analyzed had been drawn on day 63 after the first vaccine or placebo injection. Study findings and constraints: Substantial breadth was reportedly displayed by spike-specific CD8+ and CD4+ T cell responses after vaccination. Recipients given vaccine exceeded placebo recipients in spike-specific TCR breadth.

The CDR3 spans 14 residues. This clone was observed once. Its antigen remains unknown. This clonotype originated in a person aged 18-65 years who received the Ad26.COV2.S COVID-19 vaccine or a placebo. The V and J genes are TRBV21-1 and TRBJ2-5; TRBD2 is taken as the D call from the table, unchecked against the DNA. TRBV21-1 has pseudogene status. The material sequenced was peripheral blood, taken in a trial of Ad26.COV2.S vaccine versus placebo. CDR3 DNA: TGTGCCAGCAGCAAAGGAGGCAGCCAAGAGACCCAGTACTTC. Translating it yields CASSKGGSQETQYF.